A selection of T cell receptor beta chains follows, all from one sample in a study of blood T cell repertoires in COVID-19. TCRdb's copy holds only in-frame clones and misses some; the assay was immunoSEQ multiplex PCR. Of 100,000 to 150,000 clones listed, approximately 82% are singletons. Specimen: peripheral blood. The receptors were gathered from a man aged 55 to 70 with acute or convalescent COVID-19. CDR3s include the opening cysteine and the closing phenylalanine or tryptophan. A D gene is named only where the DNA matches it firmly. Clone size, where shown, is once, few, many, or a class for clones that have expanded.

V gene	J gene	clone size	D gene	CDR3 DNA	CDR3 protein
TRBV28	TRBJ2-7	-	-	TGTGCCAGCGCGTTGGGGGGGCAAACCTACGAGCAGTACTTC	CASALGGQTYEQYF
TRBV5-1	TRBJ1-1	-	TRBD1	TGCGCCAGCAGCTTGTGGGGACAGGAATTGAACACTGAAGCTTTCTTT	CASSLWGQELNTEAFF
TRBV3-1/TRBV3-2	TRBJ2-5	-	TRBD1	TGTGCCAGCAGCCAAGGCCCAGGGGGCATAGAGACCCAGTACTTC	CASSQGPGGIETQYF
TRBV5-3	TRBJ1-3	-	-	TGTGCCAGAAGCGGCCTAGTGGGACAACTCTCTGGAAACACCATATATTTT	CARSGLVGQLSGNTIYF
TRBV24-1	TRBJ1-2	-	TRBD1	TGTGCCACCTCGGGACAGTTAGGCTATGGCTACACCTTC	CATSGQLGYGYTF
TRBV19	TRBJ1-4	few	TRBD1	TGTGCCAGTAGTCATATGACAGGGGGAAGTAATGAAAAACTGTTTTTT	CASSHMTGGSNEKLFF
TRBV6-5	TRBJ2-3	-	-	TGTGCCAGCAGCCTGGGCCCCCACCTCACAGATACGCAGTATTTT	CASSLGPHLTDTQYF
TRBV2	TRBJ2-2	-	TRBD1	TGTGCCAGCAGGGGGGACAGGAGCGTACACGGGGAGCTGTTTTTT	CASRGDRSVHGELFF
TRBV11-2	TRBJ2-5	-	-	TGTGCCAGCAGCTTATACGCGGGACAAGAGACCCAGTACTTC	CASSLYAGQETQYF
TRBV18	TRBJ2-3	-	TRBD1	TGTGCCAGCTCCCGGACAGGGGGAACAGATACGCAGTATTTT	CASSRTGGTDTQYF
TRBV30	TRBJ2-1	-	TRBD2	TGTGCCTGGAGCGGACTAGCGGGAGCAGTAACCTACAATGAGCAGTTCTTC	CAWSGLAGAVTYNEQFF
TRBV2	TRBJ2-5	-	TRBD1	TGTGCCGGCGGAATACAGGGGGCAGGGACCCAGTACTTC	CAGGIQGAGTQYF
TRBV6-5	TRBJ2-5	-	-	TGTGCCGCAGGGGGAGCGGGCATACAAGAGACCCAGTACTTC	CAAGGAGIQETQYF
TRBV7-9	TRBJ1-2	-	-	TGTGCCAGCAGCCAGCAGGGCGGCTATGGCTACACCTTC	CASSQQGGYGYTF
TRBV29-1	TRBJ2-7	once	TRBD2	TGCAGCGTTGCGGGAGGGCAGGCCTACGAGCAGTACTTC	CSVAGGQAYEQYF
TRBV9	TRBJ1-2	-	TRBD1	TGTGCCAGCAGCGGCCCGGGACAGGGGGCTGGCTACACCTTC	CASSGPGQGAGYTF
TRBV10-3	TRBJ2-5	-	TRBD2	TGTGCCATCAGAGAGACTAGCGGCCAAGAGACCCAGTACTTC	CAIRETSGQETQYF
TRBV11-2	TRBJ2-7	-	TRBD1	TGTGCCAGCAGCTTAGGACAGGGGTATTACGAGCAGTACTTC	CASSLGQGYYEQYF
TRBV27	TRBJ1-6	-	TRBD1	TGTGCCAGCATGGAGACAGGGGTGCCGAACGGCTATAATTCACCCCTCCACTTT	CASMETGVPNGYNSPLHF
TRBV28	TRBJ2-1	once	TRBD2	TGTGCCAGCAGTTTACCCGGAGCGGGAGGCAATGAGCAGTTCTTC	CASSLPGAGGNEQFF
TRBV24-1	TRBJ1-4	-	TRBD1	TGTGCCACCAGTGACCCGGGACAGGGGGGTGAAAAACTGTTTTTT	CATSDPGQGGEKLFF
TRBV28	TRBJ1-5	few	-	TGTGCCAGCAGAACCGTCCGGCGGGGCAATCAGCCCCAGCATTTT	CASRTVRRGNQPQHF
TRBV30	TRBJ2-7	-	TRBD2	TGTGCCTGGGGGGGACTAGCGGGAGGTTACGAGCAGTACTTC	CAWGGLAGGYEQYF
TRBV2	TRBJ2-1	-	TRBD1	TGTGCCAGCAGGACCGACAGGGACGGCAGTGAGCAGTTCTTC	CASRTDRDGSEQFF
TRBV5-1	TRBJ2-5	-	-	TGCGCCAGCAGCTTGGGAACTAGAGGGAAAGAGACCCAGTACTTC	CASSLGTRGKETQYF
TRBV5-1	TRBJ2-6	-	-	TGCGCCAGCACCCCAGGAACCGGGGCCAACGTCCTGACTTTC	CASTPGTGANVLTF
TRBV3-1/TRBV3-2	TRBJ1-2	-	-	TGTGCCAGCAGCCAGGGGGCTGGCTACACCTTC	CASSQGAGYTF
TRBV5-8	TRBJ1-1	-	TRBD1	TGTGCCAGCAGCTGGCAGGGGGCGGTCACTGAAGCTTTCTTT	CASSWQGAVTEAFF
TRBV9	TRBJ1-2	-	TRBD1	TGTGCCAGCAGCGTCCTCGGGACAGGCTATGGCTACACCTTC	CASSVLGTGYGYTF
TRBV2	TRBJ1-5	-	-	TGTGCCAGCAGTGAAGCGGGGCAGAGGCAGCCCCAGCATTTT	CASSEAGQRQPQHF
TRBV5-1	TRBJ1-4	-	-	TGCGCCAGCAGCTTACACAGGGCAGCTAATGAAAAACTGTTTTTT	CASSLHRAANEKLFF
TRBV7-3	TRBJ2-3	-	-	TGTGCCAGCGGGACTGCACGGGATACGCAGTATTTT	CASGTARDTQYF
TRBV7-9	TRBJ1-5	-	TRBD1	TGTGCCAGCAGCTTATCCGGGACAGGGGAAGAGCCCCAGCATTTT	CASSLSGTGEEPQHF
TRBV4-1	TRBJ1-3	-	TRBD1	TGCGCCAGCAGCCAGTCCGGGACAGAAGGCAACACCATATATTTT	CASSQSGTEGNTIYF
TRBV2	TRBJ2-1	-	TRBD1	TGTGCCAGCAGTGGGAACAGGGGCTCCTACAATGAGCAGTTCTTC	CASSGNRGSYNEQFF
TRBV28	TRBJ2-3	-	-	TGTGCCAGCAGCCCTACCTTCCGGCGGGACGGGAGCACAGATACGCAGTATTTT	CASSPTFRRDGSTDTQYF
TRBV30	TRBJ1-3	-	-	TGTGCCTGGGGGGGACTTGGGGGAAACACCATATATTTT	CAWGGLGGNTIYF
TRBV5-1	TRBJ1-2	-	TRBD1	TGCGCCAGCAGCTTGGAAGGGACAGGGATGTATGGCTACACCTTC	CASSLEGTGMYGYTF
TRBV29-1	TRBJ1-2	-	-	TGCAGCGTTGAATCCCCAGTAGGCGGCTATGGCTACACCTTC	CSVESPVGGYGYTF
TRBV9	TRBJ2-1	-	TRBD2	TGTGCCAGCAGCCCTAGCGGCAACTACAATGAGCAGTTCTTC	CASSPSGNYNEQFF
TRBV2	TRBJ2-1	-	-	TGTGCCAGCAGTGAAGCCTGGTCTGGCCAGAATGAGCAGTTCTTC	CASSEAWSGQNEQFF
TRBV9	TRBJ1-2	-	-	TGTGCCAGCAGCGTAGATCCAGGGCTCAACTATGGCTACACCTTC	CASSVDPGLNYGYTF
TRBV27	TRBJ2-1	few	-	TGTGCCAGCTCTAGCCAGGGACTTTGGGATGAGCAGTTCTTC	CASSSQGLWDEQFF
TRBV11-2	TRBJ1-2	-	TRBD1	TGTGCCAGCAGCCGGGACAGTTTATATGGCTACACCTTC	CASSRDSLYGYTF
TRBV12-3/TRBV12-4	TRBJ2-7	-	-	TGTGCCAGCAGCGACAGGTTCTACGAGCAGTACTTC	CASSDRFYEQYF
TRBV10-1	TRBJ1-1	-	-	TGCGCCAGCAGTGAGCCTACACAGGGAGAGGAAACTGAAGCTTTCTTT	CASSEPTQGEETEAFF
TRBV7-2	TRBJ1-2	once	-	TGTGCCAGCAGCTCAACAGGCTATGGCTACACCTTC	CASSSTGYGYTF
TRBV5-4	TRBJ1-4	-	-	TGTGCCAGCAGCCCGTCGGGGGGCATGGGGGAAAAACTGTTTTTT	CASSPSGGMGEKLFF
TRBV7-2	TRBJ1-1	few	TRBD1	TGTGCCAGCAGCCTGACAGGGGGAGAGTTGGACACTGAAGCTTTCTTT	CASSLTGGELDTEAFF
TRBV20-1	TRBJ2-7	large	-	TGCAGTGCTAGTGATCTCGTAGCGGACGGGCCCGGGAACTTC	CSASDLVADGPGNF